This passage covers 27 T cell receptor beta chains from one sample sequenced in a study of molecular identifiers for immune sequencing clone quantification. TCRdb reprocessed the PCR reads via MiXCR and lists one record per CDR3 protein. The sample lists some 680,000 distinct CDR3 sequences; about 25% were seen once. Sequences were obtained from naive CD8+ T cells from blood, with Jurkat cell RNA spiked in. Subset defined: FACS-sorted CD8+CD4-CCR7+CD45RA+ naive T cells. These receptors were collected from a human donor in good health. Some libraries in this study had Jurkat cell RNA spiked in.

There are a few counts of this clonotype. V usage is TRBV29-1 and J usage is TRBJ1-2; a weak D match, TRBD1 (6 bases). The CDR3 has 15 residues. The germline CDR1 and CDR2 sequences are SQVTM and ANQGSEA. The CDR3 nucleotides are TGCAGTACCGCAGTGGACAGTACTGCTAACTATGGCTACACCTTC. Translating it yields CSTAVDSTANYGYTF.

V and J are TRBV6-5 and TRBJ2-2; possible D gene TRBD2, 6 bases. The V and J ends lost 6 bases and 0 bases respectively, with 11 bases between them. This CDR3 has 15 amino acids. Germline V gene sequence: CDR1 MNHEY, CDR2 SVGAGI. CDR3 nucleotide sequence: TGTGCCAGCAGGTCGGGGGTTACGAACACCGGGGAGCTGTTTTTT. Translating it yields CASRSGVTNTGELFF.

The rearrangement links TRBV20-1 to TRBJ2-3; a weak D match, TRBD1 (6 bases). This CDR3 is built from 15 residues. CDR1 and CDR2 from the germline V gene are DFQATT and SNEGSKA (reference sequence). With 4 bases removed from V and 1 base from J, the gap between germline ends came to 15 bases. CDR3 bases: TGCAGTGCTATGACAGGAGTGGTTCGCACAGATACGCAGTATTTT. It codes for CSAMTGVVRTDTQYF.

Notes on this clonotype: A clone one base away is much larger, so this may be a read error. This chain connects TRBV6-5 to TRBJ1-1; possibly TRBD1 for D (5 bases). There are 13 residues in the CDR3. The germline CDR1 and CDR2 sequences are MNHEY and SVGAGI. The CDR3 DNA reads TGTGCCGGCAGCCCCGGGGGACGGGGTGAAGCTTTCTTT. Translating gives CAGSPGGRGEAFF.

This clonotype has a count of ten or more. The rearrangement links TRBV28 to TRBJ2-7; possible D gene TRBD2, 6 bases. The CDR3 spans 14 residues. The V gene's germline CDR1 is MDHEN and CDR2 SYDVKM. V dropped 5 bases and J dropped 3 bases, with 14 bases sitting between them. For the CDR3, the DNA is TGTGCCAGCAGTAAACTAGCTTCCCGCTACGAGCAGTACTTC. Protein product: CASSKLASRYEQYF.

A few counts support this clonotype. The chain employs TRBV7-9 and TRBJ2-1; D is uncertain. Looked up from germline, CDR1 is SEHNR and CDR2 is FQNEAQ (reference sequence). The V gene lost 2 bases and the J gene lost 3 bases, with 20 bases spanning the gap. This CDR3 has 18 amino acids. The CDR3 coding sequence is TGTGCCAGCAGCTTAAGTGCGCCGGGCTACTCCTACTACAATGAGCAGTTCTTC. Translated: CASSLSAPGYSYYNEQFF. The full variable domain, rest sourced from reference TRBV7-9 and TRBJ2-1, is DTGVSQNPRHKITKRGQNVTFRCDPISEHNRLYWYRQTLGQGPEFLTYFQNEAQLEKSRLLSDRFSAERPKGSFSTLEIQRTEQGDSAMYLCASSLSAPGYSYYNEQFFGPGTRLTVL.

This clonotype showed up many times. The V call is TRBV19, the J call TRBJ2-3, with D unclear. V was trimmed by 3 bases and J by 2 bases, leaving 9 bases between them. The germline gives CDR1 LNHDA, CDR2 SQIVND (reference sequence). The CDR3 has 14 residues. CDR3 amino acids: CASSIRQNTDTQYF. Here the CDR3 DNA reads TGTGCCAGTAGTATTAGGCAGAACACAGATACGCAGTATTTT.

This clonotype was picked up many times. The chain combines TRBV12-3 or TRBV12-4 with TRBJ2-4; TRBD1 agrees at 9 bases. The CDR3 spans 14 residues. V trimming: 7 bases; J trimming: 7 bases; junction bases outside the gene matches: 8. The CDR3 nucleotides read TGTGCCAGCACGTCTTGGACAGGGGATAACATTCAGTACTTC. It is translated as CASTSWTGDNIQYF.

The chain is built from TRBV5-4 and TRBJ2-6, with D perhaps TRBD2 (6 bases). CDR3 length: 15 residues. The V end was cut by 2 bases, the J end by 4 bases, with 10 bases between. From germline, CDR1 is SGHNT and CDR2 YYREEE (reference sequence). The DNA of the CDR3 is TGTGCCAGCAGCTTCGGAGGGGACGGGGCCAACGTCCTGACTTTC. Residues: CASSFGGDGANVLTF. Filled out from reference TRBV5-4 and TRBJ2-6, the complete variable domain reads ETGVTQSPTHLIKTRGQQVTLRCSSQSGHNTVSWYQQALGQGPQFIFQYYREEENGRGNFPPRFSGLQFPNYSSELNVNALELDDSALYLCASSFGGDGANVLTFGAGSRLTVL.

This clonotype has just a few counts. For the CDR3, the DNA is TGTGCCAGCAGTTTACCCCCCTTTAGCGGGACATCCTACGAGCAGTACTTC. It encodes CASSLPPFSGTSYEQYF. The V gene is TRBV28, the J gene TRBJ2-7; TRBD2 agrees at 8 bases. The CDR3 totals 17 residues. Germline V CDR1 and CDR2: MDHEN, SYDVKM. The V and J ends lost 2 bases and 1 base, in that order; junction bases with no gene match: 10.

This clonotype was detected only a few times. The chain combines TRBV27 with TRBJ2-5; TRBD2 aligns across 14 bases. The V gene end was trimmed by 4 bases and the J gene end by 2 bases; junction bases not matched to a gene: 12. The germline V gene has CDR1 MNHEY and CDR2 SMNVEV (reference sequence). This CDR3 contains 19 residues. As DNA, the CDR3 is TGTGCCAGCAGTTATAGGAGACTAGCGGGAGGGCCGGTACAAGAGACCCAGTACTTC. Translating gives CASSYRRLAGGPVQETQYF.

The chain has TRBV6-6 and TRBJ2-1; D possibly corresponds to TRBD2 (6 bases). CDR1 and CDR2 from the germline V gene are MNHNY and SVGAGI (reference sequence). V lost 2 bases, J lost 8 bases, and 10 bases lay in between. The CDR3 contains 13 residues. The CDR3 is CASSYGIADEQFF. For the CDR3, the DNA is TGTGCCAGCAGTTACGGCATAGCGGATGAGCAGTTCTTC.

In its sample, this clonotype was seen many times. The chain uses TRBV7-6 and TRBJ1-4; possibly TRBD1 for D (5 bases). V lost 5 bases, J lost 1 base, and 14 bases lay in between. The germline CDR1 and CDR2 sequences are SGHVS and FNYEAQ. This CDR3 is 16 amino acids long. The CDR3 bases are TGTGCCAGCAGCGGAAGAATTGGGGGAACTAATGAAAAACTGTTTTTT. Its protein product is CASSGRIGGTNEKLFF.

This clonotype has a handful of counts. The J gene is TRBJ2-1, the V gene TRBV7-2, with 7 bases that match TRBD2. The CDR3 length is 14 residues. J was trimmed by 8 bases and V by 5 bases; bases with no gene match: 9. Germline loops: CDR1 SGHTA, CDR2 FQGNSA. The CDR3 DNA is TGTGCCAGCAGCGGGGGGGGAAGGGTTGATGAGCAGTTCTTC. Amino acid sequence: CASSGGGRVDEQFF.

This clonotype was found a few times. The CDR3 region is CASSQEGTGWYEQYF. The CDR3 nucleotides are TGCGCCAGCAGCCAAGAAGGGACAGGGTGGTACGAGCAGTACTTC. The chain recombines TRBV4-3 with TRBJ2-7; TRBD1 aligns across 9 bases. Germline V gene sequence: CDR1 LGHNA, CDR2 YSLEER. The CDR3 has 15 amino acids. V shed 0 bases and J 4 bases; nucleotides not matched to a gene: 4.

This clonotype was seen ten or more times. Sequence at one end of the junction differs from germline and may be a read error. The V gene is TRBV10-2, the J gene TRBJ2-7; D is ambiguous. The germline V gene encodes CDR1 WSHSY and CDR2 SAAADI. The CDR3 sequence is 12 residues long. DNA of the CDR3: TGTGCCAGCAGTGAGTCTGGGTACGAGCAGTACTTC. This encodes CASSESGYEQYF.

In this sample, this clonotype turned up many times. This chain joins TRBV5-5 and TRBJ2-3; D remains ambiguous. Germline values: CDR1 SGHKS, CDR2 YYEKEE (reference sequence). This CDR3 has 13 residues. V lost 2 bases and J lost 4, with 8 bases in between. The CDR3 sequence is CASSLDSPDTQYF. CDR3 in DNA: TGTGCCAGCAGCTTAGACTCGCCAGATACGCAGTATTTT.

A few counts support this clonotype. The V gene is TRBV10-1, the J gene TRBJ2-1; D is perhaps TRBD1 (6 bases). The germline gives CDR1 WNHNN, CDR2 SYGVQD (reference sequence). V was cut by 3 bases and J by 2 bases, with 8 bases left in between. The CDR3 totals 14 residues. Written as DNA, the CDR3 is TGCGCCAGCAGTGAACAGGGTCCCTACAATGAGCAGTTCTTC. Translating it yields CASSEQGPYNEQFF.

Concerning this clonotype itself: A much larger clone lies a single base off, so this may be a read error. This is likely a read error, given that the CDR3 carries no conserved phenylalanine or tryptophan at its end. The chain joins TRBV11-2 to TRBJ2-3; the D is unclear. V lost 0 bases and J 4 bases, leaving 5 bases between the germline ends. The germline V gene has CDR1 SGHAT and CDR2 FQNNGV. CDR3 length: 13 residues. In nucleotides, the CDR3 is TGTGCCAGCAGCTTAGATCCAGCAGATACGCAGTATTTA. It codes for CASSLDPADTQYL.

Points on this clonotype: It may be a read error: a sequence one base away is much more abundant. The chain recombines TRBV29-1 with TRBJ2-7; D may match TRBD1 or TRBD2 (5 bases each). Germline V lookup: CDR1 SQVTM, CDR2 ANQGSEA. CDR3 length: 10 amino acids. The CDR3 here is CNVGGHEQYF. CDR3 sequence (DNA): TGCAACGTTGGGGGTCACGAGCAGTACTTC.

This chain links TRBV12-3 or TRBV12-4 with TRBJ2-2, with D perhaps given as TRBD1 or TRBD2 (6 bases each). There are 14 residues in the CDR3. V lost 7 bases to trimming and J lost 7 bases, with 16 bases between them. The CDR3 nucleotides are TGTGCCAGCACCCAGACGGGGGCGATCGGGGAGCTGTTTTTT. It translates to CASTQTGAIGELFF.

This clonotype was observed a handful of times. The chain couples TRBV5-1 to TRBJ1-1; perhaps TRBD1 as D (5 bases). Germline CDR1 SGHRS, CDR2 YFSETQ. This CDR3 comprises 15 residues. V lost 0 bases and J lost 3, with 12 bases in between. The CDR3 DNA follows: TGCGCCAGCAGCTTGGGATGGGGGGGGGACACTGAAGCTTTCTTT. Protein: CASSLGWGGDTEAFF. Drawing the rest from reference TRBV5-1 and TRBJ1-1, the complete variable domain is KAGVTQTPRYLIKTRGQQVTLSCSPISGHRSVSWYQQTPGQGLQFLFEYFSETQRNKGNFPGRFSGRQFSNSRSEMNVSTLELGDSALYLCASSLGWGGDTEAFFGQGTRLTVV.

The CDR3 sequence: CSARGFSHISYEQYF. CDR3 sequence (DNA): TGCAGTGCTAGAGGCTTTAGTCACATCTCCTACGAGCAGTACTTC. This rearrangement joins TRBV20-1 to TRBJ2-7; no clear D gene. Germline CDR1 reads DFQATT; CDR2 reads SNEGSKA (reference sequence). The CDR3 contains 15 residues. V lost 1 base to trimming and J lost 0 bases, with 13 bases between them.

This clonotype was detected a few times. The V call is TRBV7-9, the J call TRBJ2-1; 11 bases fit TRBD2. Losses at the gene ends were 4 bases for V and 6 bases for J; bases not matched to a gene: 5. The CDR3 loop spans 15 amino acids. Looked up from germline, CDR1 is SEHNR and CDR2 is FQNEAQ (reference sequence). CDR3 nucleotide sequence: TGTGCCAGCAGCTCAAATCTAGCGGGGGGCAATGAGCAGTTCTTC. As protein: CASSSNLAGGNEQFF.

On this clonotype: A clone one base away is much larger, so this may be a read error. The chain has TRBV7-9 and TRBJ2-7, with a weak D call TRBD1 (6 bases). Trimming removed 8 bases at V and 2 bases at J, with 22 bases between. This CDR3 is built from 16 residues. From germline, CDR1 is SEHNR and CDR2 FQNEAQ (reference sequence). As DNA, the CDR3 is TGTGCCAGCGGCGCGGACACAGGGCCCGCCACCTACGAGCAGTACTTC. Residues: CASGADTGPATYEQYF.

This clonotype was seen a handful of times. The V and J genes are TRBV6-1 and TRBJ2-5; TRBD2 aligns across 9 bases. With V trimmed by 1 base and J by 5 bases, 5 bases remained unmatched. This CDR3 is built from 15 residues. CDR1 MNHNS and CDR2 SASEGT come from the germline V gene. Written as DNA, the CDR3 is TGTGCCAGCAGTGAAGGATCTAGCGGGATCGAGACCCAGTACTTC. Amino acids: CASSEGSSGIETQYF.

The chain has TRBV2 and TRBJ1-3; D possibly corresponds to TRBD1 (5 bases). CDR3 length: 15 residues. V was cut by 6 bases and J by 8 bases, with 20 bases left in between. Germline V gene lookup returns CDR1 SNHLY and CDR2 FYNNEI. The CDR3 here is CASRVPRETFYTIYF. Written as DNA, the CDR3 is TGTGCCAGCAGGGTGCCCAGGGAAACGTTCTACACCATATATTTT.